This T cell receptor (beta chain) was recorded in a study of cytomegalovirus exposure and HLA in healthy donors. CDR3 length: 15 residues. Germline values: CDR1 SNHLY, CDR2 FYNNEI. The V and J ends lost 1 base and 10 bases, in that order; junction bases with no gene match: 4. Both 60 Vbeta primers and 13 Jbeta primers went into the PCR. Assay used: immunoSEQ multiplex PCR; TCRdb lists only in-frame clones, some missing. The sample lists about 130,000 clones, roughly four fifths occurring once. This chain uses TRBV2 with TRBJ2-1; 13 bases agree with TRBD2. What was sequenced was PBMCs. The TCR was taken from a woman in her thirties or forties in good health and CMV-seropositive. CDR3 amino acids: CASSEGLAGGNEQFF. CDR3 nucleotide sequence: TGTGCCAGCAGTGAAGGACTAGCGGGAGGAAACGAGCAGTTCTTC.